The table lists the clone carrying this TCR beta chain with a few counts. Its antigen remains unknown. From germline, CDR1 is MDHEN and CDR2 SYDVKM. V was trimmed by 2 bases and J by 5 bases, leaving 16 bases between them. There are 16 residues in the CDR3. Amplification used 60 Vbeta primers and 13 Jbeta primers. Using immunoSEQ multiplex PCR, the repertoire was profiled, and TCRdb retains in-frame clones only, with some absent. The sample shows 150,000 to 200,000 clones, 55% to 65% of them seen only once. The data are from a study of cytomegalovirus exposure and HLA in healthy donors. Study-wide points: In a later analysis, the majority of CMV-associated beta chains seemingly showed HLA restriction.

This chain uses TRBV28 with TRBJ1-5, with TRBD1 as a possible D gene (6 bases). The TCR was taken from a man aged 35 to 55 in good health and CMV-seronegative. The sequenced material came from PBMCs. CDR3 loop: CASSLRKHRDDQPQHF. In DNA, the CDR3 is TGTGCCAGCAGTTTAAGAAAGCACAGGGACGATCAGCCCCAGCATTTT. The full variable domain, completed using reference TRBV28 and TRBJ1-5, is DVKVTQSSRYLVKRTGEKVFLECVQDMDHENMFWYRQDPGLGLRLIYFSYDVKMKEKGDIPEGYSVSREKKERFSLILESASTNQTSMYLCASSLRKHRDDQPQHFGDGTRLSIL.